One sample yielded the 22 T cell receptor beta chains listed below, sequenced in a study of blood T cell repertoires in COVID-19. TCRdb's table, derived via immunoSEQ multiplex PCR, lists solely in-frame clones and lacks some. This sample has approximately 160,000 clones, with roughly 80% found just once. The sample comprised peripheral blood. The origin of the receptors is a man in his 70s with acute or convalescent COVID-19.

The chain links TRBV7-2 to TRBJ2-2; D ambiguous. CDR3 length equals 15 residues. The germline V and J ends were trimmed by 4 bases and 5 bases, with 14 bases remaining between them. Per germline, CDR1 SGHTA and CDR2 FQGNSA. The DNA of the CDR3 is TGTGCCAGCAGCTCGAGCCGGAGCCCTACCGGGGAGCTGTTTTTT. Translated, it gives CASSSSRSPTGELFF.

The chain joins TRBV27 to TRBJ1-5, with D unclear. Germline CDR1 and CDR2: MNHEY and SMNVEV (reference sequence). V was shortened by 2 bases and J by 0 bases, with 5 bases between the two germline ends. The CDR3 sequence is 14 residues long. The CDR3 reads CASSLQYSNQPQHF. The CDR3, as DNA: TGTGCCAGCAGTTTACAGTATAGCAATCAGCCCCAGCATTTT.

V gene TRBV24-1 combines with J gene TRBJ2-5, with 7 nucleotides matching TRBD2. CDR1 and CDR2 (germline): KGHDR, SFDVKD. The CDR3 extends over 13 amino acids. With 5 bases clipped from V and 9 bases from J, the junction kept 8 bases outside the gene matches. CDR3 bases: TGTGCCACCAGTGCCACGAGCGGGGATCCCCAGTACTTC. This encodes CATSATSGDPQYF.

This rearrangement joins TRBV6-6 to TRBJ2-1, with D tentatively TRBD2 (6 bases). V lost 0 bases and J 6 bases, leaving 15 bases between the germline ends. The CDR3 has 16 residues. Germline V CDR1 and CDR2: MNHNY, SVGAGI (reference sequence). DNA of the CDR3: TGTGCCAGCAGTTACTCGAGCGCCGGGAGTGCCAATGAGCAGTTCTTC. This codes for CASSYSSAGSANEQFF.

This clone appeared once. This chain connects TRBV27 to TRBJ2-4; a possible D gene is TRBD2 (5 bases). The CDR3 totals 15 residues. Trimming removed 6 bases at V and 0 bases at J, with 12 bases between. Germline CDR1 MNHEY, CDR2 SMNVEV (reference sequence). The CDR3 sequence is CASSSSGIAKNIQYF. The CDR3 nucleotides read TGTGCCAGCAGCTCCTCCGGGATAGCCAAAAACATTCAGTACTTC.

The rearrangement uses TRBV7-3 and TRBJ2-1; the match to TRBD2 covers 12 bases. Germline lookup yields CDR1 SGHTA and CDR2 FQGTGA. The CDR3 consists of 16 residues. J gave up 5 bases and V 5 bases, and 7 bases lay outside the gene matches. The CDR3 loop is CASSPDGLAGHNEQFF. The CDR3 DNA sequence: TGTGCCAGCAGCCCCGATGGACTAGCGGGACACAATGAGCAGTTCTTC.

This chain joins TRBV15 and TRBJ2-1; D is perhaps TRBD2 (6 bases). The CDR3 is 16 residues long. Trimming pared 5 bases from V and 7 bases from J, leaving 21 bases between. Per germline, CDR1 LNHNV and CDR2 YYDKDF (reference sequence). Here the CDR3 reads CATSSPREATTNEQFF. Written as DNA, the CDR3 is TGTGCCACCAGCTCCCCCAGGGAGGCAACAACAAATGAGCAGTTCTTC.

The chain employs TRBV3-1 (or the pseudogene TRBV3-2) and TRBJ2-7; the D is unclear. This CDR3 comprises 11 residues. Germline assignment: CDR1 LGHDT and CDR2 YNNKEL (reference sequence). The V gene lost 4 bases and the J gene lost 6 bases, with 7 bases spanning the gap. CDR3 sequence (DNA): TGTGCCAGCAGCCTTAGCTCCGAGCAGTACTTC. It yields the protein CASSLSSEQYF.

The genes are TRBV15 and TRBJ1-6; 7 nucleotides agree with TRBD1. This CDR3 is built from 16 residues. The germline gives CDR1 LNHNV, CDR2 YYDKDF (reference sequence). V was clipped by 3 bases and J by 6 bases; unmatched bases: 8. The CDR3 loop is CATSRPQGQSNSPLHF. The DNA of the CDR3 is TGTGCCACCAGCAGGCCCCAGGGACAGAGTAATTCACCCCTCCACTTT.

Regarding this clone: Likely a read error: the CDR3 ends without its conserved phenylalanine or tryptophan. The DNA is omitted, as the CDR3 cannot be located on it reliably, and the CDR3 follows TCRdb's listing. The gene calls are TRBV19 and TRBJ2-7; the DNA was not used to check the table's D call, TRBD2. The CDR3 sequence runs 10 residues, both termini included. Germline V gene data show CDR1 as LNHDA and CDR2 as SQIVND (reference sequence). CDR3 region: CASSIHSTRS.

V is TRBV27 and J is TRBJ2-2, with 10 bases matching TRBD2. The CDR3 runs to 18 residues. With 5 bases clipped from V and 4 bases from J, the junction kept 13 bases outside the gene matches. Germline CDR1 and CDR2: MNHEY and SMNVEV (reference sequence). For the CDR3, the DNA is TGTGCCAGCAGTCCGGTGGGGCTAGCGGGAGTTCGCACCGGGGAGCTGTTTTTT. It specifies CASSPVGLAGVRTGELFF.

This clone occurred once. The rearrangement joins TRBV27 to TRBJ1-5; 8 nucleotides line up with TRBD1. Losses at the gene ends were 4 bases for V and 7 bases for J; bases not matched to a gene: 6. This CDR3 is 14 amino acids long. Per the germline V gene, CDR1 is MNHEY and CDR2 is SMNVEV (reference sequence). This CDR3 reads CASSWAGGGQPQHF. As DNA, the CDR3 is TGTGCCAGCAGTTGGGCAGGGGGCGGACAGCCCCAGCATTTT.

The chain joins TRBV2 to TRBJ1-1; no definite D call. Germline assignment: CDR1 SNHLY and CDR2 FYNNEI. Trimming removed 1 base at V and 2 bases at J, with 8 bases between. The CDR3 extends over 14 amino acids. CDR3 bases: TGTGCCAGCAGTGAAGAGCAGGATAACACTGAAGCTTTCTTT. Translated, it gives CASSEEQDNTEAFF.

The V gene is TRBV9, the J gene TRBJ2-3, with 9 bases aligning to TRBD2. The CDR3 runs to 13 residues. Germline V gene sequence: CDR1 SGDLS, CDR2 YYNGEE. Trimming at V came to 3 bases and at J to 12 bases, leaving 8 bases not matched to a gene. The CDR3 sequence is CASSAVAGANQYF. The CDR3 nucleotides read TGTGCCAGCAGCGCAGTAGCGGGGGCGAATCAGTATTTT.

This chain's CDR3 is CASSLSGDSNSPLHF. The CDR3 DNA sequence: TGTGCCAGCAGCTTGTCCGGGGACTCAAATTCACCCCTCCACTTT. The chain has TRBV7-9 and TRBJ1-6; tentative D call: TRBD1 (5 bases). The CDR3 extends over 15 amino acids. V lost 3 bases, J lost 7 bases, and 13 bases lay in between. Germline assignment: CDR1 SEHNR and CDR2 FQNEAQ (reference sequence).

The rearrangement uses TRBV24-1 and TRBJ2-1; D is perhaps TRBD2 (5 bases). Trimming left V 4 bases short and J 6 bases short, with 12 bases between. Germline V lookup: CDR1 KGHDR, CDR2 SFDVKD. The CDR3 has 14 amino acids. As DNA, the CDR3 is TGTGCCACCAGTGAGCTGGACTCGCTCAATGAGCAGTTCTTC. This encodes CATSELDSLNEQFF.

The chain combines TRBV5-1 with TRBJ2-6, with D tentatively TRBD1 (5 bases). The CDR3 is 16 amino acids. Trimming took 0 bases from V and 2 from J, leaving 9 bases between them. Germline lookup yields CDR1 SGHRS and CDR2 YFSETQ. The CDR3 DNA sequence: TGCGCCAGCAGCTTGGATTTGGGGCCTGGGGCCAACGTCCTGACTTTC. This sequence encodes CASSLDLGPGANVLTF.

The chain couples TRBV6-6 to TRBJ1-2, with D perhaps matching TRBD1 (6 bases). The CDR3 is 13 amino acids. V was shortened by 7 bases and J by 6 bases, with 15 bases between the two germline ends. Germline values: CDR1 MNHNY, CDR2 SVGAGI (reference sequence). In nucleotides, the CDR3 is TGTGCCAGCATCGCCTCCGACAGGCATGGCTACACCTTC. Translating gives CASIASDRHGYTF.

The V and J genes are TRBV15 and TRBJ2-5, with 8 bases identical to TRBD2. Looked up from germline, CDR1 is LNHNV and CDR2 is YYDKDF (reference sequence). V lost 2 bases to trimming and J lost 5 bases; unmatched junction nucleotides: 7. There are 15 residues in the CDR3. In nucleotides, the CDR3 is TGTGCCACCAGCAGATCCGGGGGGGCCTGGGAGACCCAGTACTTC. It is translated as CATSRSGGAWETQYF.

This clone occurred once. The V call is TRBV14, the J call TRBJ1-2; D call uncertain. CDR1 and CDR2 from the germline V gene are SGHDN and FVKESK. The CDR3 sequence is 17 residues long. V lost 0 bases, J lost 3 bases, and 17 bases lay in between. CDR3 bases: TGTGCCAGCAGCCAAGATCCTTACGGCAGGTCCCACTATGGCTACACCTTC. Translated: CASSQDPYGRSHYGYTF.

This chain joins TRBV10-3 and TRBJ2-2; D is perhaps TRBD2 (7 bases). V was clipped by 11 bases and J by 6 bases, with 16 bases between them. Germline assignment: CDR1 ENHRY and CDR2 SYGVKD. This CDR3 has 13 amino acids. CDR3 in DNA: TGTGCCCTACGGGCGGGGGCCGCCGGGGAGCTGTTTTTT. Translation gives CALRAGAAGELFF.

This chain uses TRBV15 with TRBJ2-5, with 8 positions matching TRBD2. This CDR3 region has 15 residues. After removal of 3 bases from V and 3 bases from J, the junction contained 6 bases not matched to a gene. Germline-derived CDR1 and CDR2 are LNHNV and YYDKDF (reference sequence). The CDR3 sequence is CATSSLLGREETQYF. In nucleotides, the CDR3 is TGTGCCACCAGCAGCCTTCTCGGGAGGGAAGAGACCCAGTACTTC.